This T cell receptor beta chain was identified during a study of blood T cell repertoires in COVID-19. About the study: From the United States, Italy and Spain came samples of acute and convalescent COVID-19. Sources were T cells, B-cell-depleted T cells, or PBMCs; the material itself was cDNA or gDNA.

With 6 bases removed from V and 6 bases from J, the gap between germline ends came to 11 bases. Looked up from germline, CDR1 is MNHEY and CDR2 is SVGAGI. The CDR3 has 13 amino acids. Per the authors' pipeline: Reference gene primer amplification gave nucleated cell count estimates. Libraries were prepared by immunoSEQ multiplex PCR; TCRdb keeps only in-frame clonotypes and omits some of them. V, J and clone size are taken as reported in that table, and D and trimming were inferred from the DNA itself. Altogether about 140,000 clones are present, about 80% being singletons, with the ten largest covering 4%.

The specimen was peripheral blood. This TCR derives from a woman aged 60-70 years with acute or convalescent COVID-19. The V call is TRBV6-5, the J call TRBJ2-2; a weak D match, TRBD2 (7 bases). The CDR3 DNA follows: TGTGCCAGCAGGGAGGGGGGGGCCGGGGAGCTGTTTTTT. Translating gives CASREGGAGELFF.